The 27 T cell receptor beta chains presented below share a single source sample, sequenced in a study of T cells in tuberculosis. Libraries were prepared by immunoSEQ multiplex PCR; TCRdb keeps only in-frame clonotypes and omits some of them. This sample carries 26,000 or so clones, 90% of them seen once, and the ten largest clones take 5% to 7%. Sample: PBMCs. These receptors all come from a donor aged 10 to 29 with latent tuberculosis or without tuberculosis infection.

The chain recombines TRBV5-1 with TRBJ1-2; 11 bases align to TRBD1. The CDR3 consists of 16 residues. Per the germline V gene, CDR1 is SGHRS and CDR2 is YFSETQ. V gave up 5 bases and J gave up 3 bases; unmatched junction bases: 9. The CDR3 protein is CASSPGTGGNYYGYTF. The DNA of the CDR3 is TGCGCCAGCAGTCCCGGGACAGGGGGGAACTACTATGGCTACACCTTC.

The chain uses TRBV5-1 and TRBJ2-1, with TRBD1 matching 10 bases. The ends lost 7 bases at V and 5 bases at J; junction bases unmatched: 12. The CDR3 loop spans 16 amino acids. Germline CDR1 SGHRS, CDR2 YFSETQ. CDR3 loop: CASGGYGTGANNEQFF. CDR3 DNA: TGCGCCAGCGGTGGCTACGGGACAGGGGCCAACAATGAGCAGTTCTTC.

The chain uses TRBV7-2 and TRBJ2-1; unclear D gene. The CDR3 extends over 13 amino acids. V was cut by 5 bases and J by 5 bases, with 10 bases left in between. Per germline, CDR1 SGHTA and CDR2 FQGNSA. The CDR3 protein is CASSPSRDNEQFF. Here the CDR3 DNA reads TGTGCCAGCAGCCCGTCCCGAGACAATGAGCAGTTCTTC.

V usage is TRBV11-2 and J usage is TRBJ1-2; possibly TRBD1 for D (5 bases). V was shortened by 5 bases and J by 7 bases, with 14 bases between the two germline ends. CDR1 SGHAT and CDR2 FQNNGV come from the germline V gene. The CDR3 has 13 residues. Here the CDR3 DNA reads TGTGCCAGCAGCCCCGGGGGGGAAGGTGGCTACACCTTC. It is translated as CASSPGGEGGYTF.

A single count supports this clone. The chain employs TRBV7-9 and TRBJ2-3, with D possibly TRBD1 on 6 matching bases. The CDR3 loop spans 15 amino acids. Germline CDR1 is SEHNR and CDR2 is FQNEAQ (reference sequence). Trimming left V 2 bases short and J 1 base short, with 10 bases between. DNA of the CDR3: TGTGCCAGCAGCTTAAGCAGGGGAGGCACAGATACGCAGTATTTT. It translates to CASSLSRGGTDTQYF.

This clone was detected a few times. J is TRBJ2-2 and V is TRBV6-4; D may be TRBD1 (5 bases). The ends were cut back, 8 bases at V and 0 bases at J, with 10 bases in the middle. The CDR3 sequence is 14 residues long. CDR1 is MRHNA and CDR2 is SNTAGT in the germline V gene. The CDR3: CASQPGSNTGELFF. The CDR3 DNA reads TGTGCCAGCCAGCCAGGGTCGAACACCGGGGAGCTGTTTTTT.

The chain employs TRBV16 and TRBJ2-1, with 11 bases fitting TRBD1. The CDR3 loop spans 20 amino acids. Germline-derived CDR1 and CDR2 are KGHSY and FQNENV. The V segment lost 0 bases and the J segment 7 bases; nucleotides outside the gene matches: 17. CDR3 region: CASSQSFRTGGIFQENEQFF. DNA of the CDR3: TGTGCCAGCAGCCAATCCTTTAGGACAGGGGGCATCTTCCAGGAAAATGAGCAGTTCTTC.

This clone was counted between two and nine times. The rearrangement uses TRBV6-5 and TRBJ1-6; TRBD1 matches at 8 bases. The trim removed 4 bases at V and 7 bases at J, leaving 6 bases unmatched. Germline-derived CDR1 and CDR2 are MNHEY and SVGAGI. The CDR3 sequence is 15 residues long. The CDR3 sequence: CASSSNNRGNSPLHF. The CDR3 nucleotides are TGTGCCAGCAGTTCCAATAACAGGGGGAATTCACCCCTCCACTTT.

This chain joins TRBV6-6 and TRBJ1-1; D is uncertain. CDR3 length: 11 residues. CDR1 MNHNY and CDR2 SVGAGI come from the germline V gene (reference sequence). Trimming cost V 6 bases and J 8 bases, with 10 bases left between them. The CDR3 DNA follows: TGTGCCAGCAGCCCCGCGGGGGAAGCTTTCTTT. Residues: CASSPAGEAFF.

The rearrangement joins TRBV7-3 to TRBJ1-2; 8 nucleotides agree with TRBD1. Germline CDR1 is SGHTA and CDR2 is FQGTGA. J lost 4 bases, V lost 0 bases, and 4 bases had no gene match. CDR3 length: 15 amino acids. In nucleotides, the CDR3 is TGTGCCAGCAGCTTAACGAGACAGGGGATCTATGGCTACACCTTC. As protein: CASSLTRQGIYGYTF.

The V gene is TRBV28, the J gene TRBJ1-6; TRBD1 aligns across 7 bases. The CDR3 extends over 13 amino acids. In germline, CDR1 is MDHEN, CDR2 SYDVKM. V was pared by 6 bases and J by 6 bases, with 2 bases of the junction left unmatched. CDR3 loop: CASRGQTNSPLHF. CDR3 nucleotide sequence: TGTGCCAGCAGGGGACAGACTAATTCACCCCTCCACTTT.

The chain carries TRBV10-3 and TRBJ1-6, with TRBD1 identical over 7 bases. The CDR3 loop spans 14 amino acids. V lost 6 bases and J lost 7; bases outside the gene matches: 6. Germline CDR1 is ENHRY and CDR2 is SYGVKD. This CDR3 reads CAIRSGTENSPLHF. Here the CDR3 DNA reads TGTGCCATCAGATCCGGGACAGAGAATTCACCCCTCCACTTT.

The V call is TRBV19, the J call TRBJ2-3; 14 nucleotides match TRBD2. The V and J ends lost 4 bases and 7 bases, in that order; junction bases with no gene match: 10. In germline, CDR1 is LNHDA, CDR2 SQIVND (reference sequence). This CDR3 is built from 17 residues. Here the CDR3 reads CASSTGLAGAWGNTQYF. The CDR3 nucleotides read TGTGCCAGTAGTACGGGACTAGCGGGGGCCTGGGGGAATACGCAGTATTTT.

V usage is TRBV11-3 and J usage is TRBJ2-5, with TRBD2 as a possible D gene (6 bases). V lost 2 bases and J 5 bases, leaving 9 bases between the germline ends. CDR1 and CDR2 from the germline V gene are SGHNT and YENEEA. This CDR3 region has 13 residues. CDR3 region: CASSLSGRETQYF. The CDR3 region has the DNA TGTGCCAGCAGCTTATCGGGGAGGGAGACCCAGTACTTC.

This chain connects TRBV2 to TRBJ1-2; TRBD1 is a possible D gene (5 bases). Germline loops: CDR1 SNHLY, CDR2 FYNNEI. The length of the CDR3 is 14 residues. Between the trimmed V and J ends, which lost 7 bases and 3 bases, there was a span of 15 bases. The CDR3 here is CASILPGTDYGYTF. CDR3 sequence (DNA): TGTGCCAGCATTCTTCCCGGGACTGACTATGGCTACACCTTC.

This sequence joins TRBV18 and TRBJ1-4; 8 positions agree with TRBD1. The germline V gene encodes CDR1 KGHSH and CDR2 LQKENI. CDR3 size: 15 residues. The V segment lost 3 bases and the J segment 0 bases; nucleotides outside the gene matches: 0. CDR3 coding DNA: TGTGCCAGCTCACCGACAGGGGCAACTAATGAAAAACTGTTTTTT. It yields the protein CASSPTGATNEKLFF.

This clone was seen a few times. This chain links TRBV19 with TRBJ2-7, with 10 bases identical to TRBD1. The CDR3 is 14 residues long. CDR1 is LNHDA, CDR2 SQIVND, per germline (reference sequence). The junction had 9 bases not matched to a gene; V was cut back by 7 bases and J by 6 bases. Here the CDR3 DNA reads TGTGCCAGTACCCTGAAGGACAGGGGGGCCGAGCAGTACTTC. Protein product: CASTLKDRGAEQYF.

The CDR3 DNA follows: TGTGCCAGCAGTTACTCGGCAGAACAACGCATTCAGTACTTC. Its translation: CASSYSAEQRIQYF. V and J are TRBV6-5 and TRBJ2-4; D unresolved. The CDR3 has 14 residues. V was shortened by 0 bases and J by 9 bases, with 12 bases between the two germline ends. Germline-derived CDR1 and CDR2 are MNHEY and SVGAGI.

This clone appeared a few times. The V gene is TRBV5-1, the J gene TRBJ1-5; D might be TRBD1 (5 bases). This CDR3 contains 14 residues. Germline V gene data show CDR1 as SGHRS and CDR2 as YFSETQ. The V end was cut by 3 bases, the J end by 6 bases, with 13 bases between. The CDR3 DNA reads as TGCGCCAGCAGCTGGCAGGGCAAGGGTCAGCCCCAGCATTTT. It yields the protein CASSWQGKGQPQHF.

V and J are TRBV21-1 and TRBJ2-1; the DNA was not compared with TRBD1, the D call given in the table. TRBV21-1 is annotated as a pseudogene. This CDR3 spans 12 amino acids. The CDR3 DNA reads as TGTGCCAGCAGGGCAGGGGGGAATGAGCAGTTCTTC. This sequence encodes CASRAGGNEQFF.

This chain links TRBV13 with TRBJ1-1; no clear D gene. Germline CDR1 and CDR2: PRHDT and FYEKMQ (reference sequence). The V and J ends lost 1 base and 7 bases respectively, with 7 bases between them. The CDR3 runs to 12 residues. The CDR3 region is CASSLAGIEAFF. The CDR3 DNA reads as TGTGCCAGCAGCTTAGCGGGAATTGAAGCTTTCTTT. Full variable domain (remainder filled in from reference TRBV13 and TRBJ1-1): AAGVIQSPRHLIKEKRETATLKCYPIPRHDTVYWYQQGPGQDPQFLISFYEKMQSDKGSIPDRFSAQQFSDYHSELNMSSLELGDSALYFCASSLAGIEAFFGQGTRLTVV.

V usage is TRBV7-9 and J usage is TRBJ2-5, with 9 bases lining up with TRBD2. V was pared by 3 bases and J by 5 bases, with 10 bases of the junction left unmatched. The CDR3 loop spans 16 amino acids. Germline CDR1 and CDR2: SEHNR and FQNEAQ (reference sequence). The CDR3 protein is CASSFNRRTSEETQYF. DNA of the CDR3: TGTGCCAGCAGCTTTAACCGGCGGACTAGCGAGGAGACCCAGTACTTC.

This sequence joins TRBV21-1 and TRBJ2-7; the listed D gene, TRBD2, was not tested against the DNA. TRBV21-1 is a known pseudogene. CDR3 length: 15 residues. CDR3 DNA sequence: TGTGCCAGCAGCGAGTCGGGAAGGACTCTGGACGAGCAGTACTTC. Encoded protein: CASSESGRTLDEQYF.

This rearrangement joins TRBV7-4 to TRBJ1-1, with a weak D call TRBD1 (5 bases). Trimming stripped 4 bases from V and 4 bases from J, with 22 bases between. The CDR3 totals 17 residues. Germline values: CDR1 SGHVT, CDR2 SQSDAQ. In DNA, the CDR3 is TGTGCCAGCAGCTCTACCCTTATATCTAAAAGGGGCACTGAAGCTTTCTTT. Protein product: CASSSTLISKRGTEAFF.

The chain is built from TRBV28 and TRBJ2-5, with 9 bases that match TRBD2. V trimming: 3 bases; J trimming: 4 bases; junction bases outside the gene matches: 6. CDR1 is MDHEN and CDR2 is SYDVKM in the germline V gene. The CDR3 extends over 15 amino acids. The CDR3 DNA follows: TGTGCCAGCAGTTTGTGGGGTAGCGGGGGAGAGACCCAGTACTTC. Its translation: CASSLWGSGGETQYF.

This clone was counted a few times. The chain carries TRBV29-1 and TRBJ2-5; D unclear. Trimming shortened V by 6 bases and J by 5 bases, and 19 bases separated the two germline ends. Germline lookup yields CDR1 SQVTM and CDR2 ANQGSEA. The CDR3 runs 14 residues. The CDR3 coding sequence is TGCAGCGTGGAAAGACCCTCCGGGTTCGAGACCCAGTACTTC. Translated: CSVERPSGFETQYF.

V usage is TRBV7-2 and J usage is TRBJ2-1; 11 nucleotides align to TRBD2. CDR3 size: 18 residues. V was pared by 2 bases and J by 9 bases, with 15 bases of the junction left unmatched. Germline CDR1 and CDR2: SGHTA and FQGNSA. The CDR3 loop is CASSLYPGTSGPPSEQFF. CDR3 coding DNA: TGTGCCAGCAGCTTATACCCCGGGACTAGCGGCCCCCCTAGTGAGCAGTTCTTC.